These 20 T cell receptor beta chains were sequenced from one sample in a study of T cells in Graves' hyperthyroidism and ophthalmopathy (dated by TCRdb to between 2019 and 2020). Library generation was performed with multiplex PCR. The data were produced on an Illumina HiSeq 2000. The TCR beta CDR3 regions were amplified from the RNA transcripts. The first round of RT-PCR for the TCR CDR3 was performed with the HTBI primer set and the Qiagen OneStep RT-PCR kit. Clones were called with MiXCR by TCRdb after fastp trimmed the public reads at Q25, and only in-frame beta chains were retained. Every distinct CDR3 protein forms one entry, paired with its most common genes and DNA. The sample records almost 600,000 distinct CDR3 sequences, about 14% of which are singletons. The ten biggest clones cover 5.5% to 7.5% of the sample. The sequenced material came from blood. These receptors came from a woman in her twenties or thirties with Graves' hyperthyroidism that later progressed to Graves' ophthalmopathy.

This clonotype was picked up many times. The chain links TRBV18 to TRBJ2-3, with TRBD2 identical over 7 bases. The CDR3 totals 15 residues. Germline values: CDR1 KGHSH, CDR2 LQKENI. J was trimmed by 3 bases and V by 6 bases; bases with no gene match: 9. The CDR3 sequence: CASSLMGTTTDTQYF. CDR3 DNA sequence: TGTGCCAGCTCGCTAATGGGGACTACTACAGATACGCAGTATTTT.

This clonotype was seen at least ten times. This chain links TRBV2 with TRBJ1-1; 7 bases line up with TRBD1. The V gene's germline CDR1 is SNHLY and CDR2 FYNNEI. Unmatched junction bases numbered 8, after V lost 6 bases and J lost 7 bases. CDR3 length: 13 amino acids. Here the CDR3 reads CASRNDRAGEAFF. In DNA form, the CDR3 reads TGTGCCAGCAGGAACGACAGGGCCGGTGAAGCTTTCTTT.

The J gene is TRBJ2-1, the V gene TRBV27, with 11 bases lining up with TRBD2. The CDR3 is 15 residues long. V trimming: 3 bases; J trimming: 7 bases; junction bases outside the gene matches: 5. The germline V gene has CDR1 MNHEY and CDR2 SMNVEV (reference sequence). CDR3 amino acids: CASSLGTSGLNEQFF. CDR3 coding DNA: TGTGCCAGCAGTTTGGGGACTAGCGGACTAAATGAGCAGTTCTTC.

The rearrangement joins TRBV19 to TRBJ2-3; D possibly corresponds to TRBD1 (5 bases). From germline, CDR1 is LNHDA and CDR2 SQIVND (reference sequence). Trimming pared 5 bases from V and 6 bases from J, leaving 18 bases between. CDR3 length: 15 residues. The CDR3 DNA reads TGTGCCAGTAGTTACACGGCCAACTGGGGCGATACGCAGTATTTT. Translating gives CASSYTANWGDTQYF.

Details on this clonotype: A read error may explain this, as a much larger clone is one base away. The genes are TRBV27 and TRBJ2-2; a weak D match, TRBD2 (6 bases). The CDR3 totals 17 residues. Germline CDR1 reads MNHEY; CDR2 reads SMNVEV (reference sequence). This chain's CDR3 is CASSLSPGGGRTGEPFF. CDR3 nucleotides: TGTGCCAGCAGTTTATCCCCCGGGGGAGGTCGGACCGGGGAGCCGTTTTTT.

This clonotype was detected only a few times. This chain connects TRBV12-3 or TRBV12-4 to TRBJ2-4; D gene uncertain. There are 16 residues in the CDR3. V lost 3 bases, J lost 0 bases, and 12 bases lay in between. The chain's CDR3 is CASSLWFAEAKNIQYF. The DNA for the CDR3 is TGTGCCAGCAGTTTGTGGTTTGCCGAAGCCAAAAACATTCAGTACTTC.

This clonotype has a count of ten or more. CDR3 loop: CASSSGVGGEQYF. DNA of the CDR3: TGTGCCAGCAGTTCCGGAGTAGGGGGCGAGCAGTACTTC. The chain recombines TRBV28 with TRBJ2-7; a weak D match, TRBD1 (6 bases). V was shortened by 4 bases and J by 6 bases, with 13 bases between the two germline ends. This CDR3 contains 13 residues. The germline V gene encodes CDR1 MDHEN and CDR2 SYDVKM.

This clonotype was seen ten or more times. In DNA, the CDR3 is TGCAGTGCTAGAGACTCCAGGGGAGGCGACGAGCAGTACTTC. As protein: CSARDSRGGDEQYF. V is TRBV20-1 and J is TRBJ2-7; either TRBD1 or TRBD2 may fit D (6 bases each). The germline CDR1 and CDR2 sequences are DFQATT and SNEGSKA (reference sequence). V lost 0 bases and J lost 5, with 14 bases in between. The CDR3 sequence is 14 residues long.

This clonotype was found many times. The genes are TRBV2 and TRBJ1-1, with D possibly being TRBD1 (6 bases). There are 15 residues in the CDR3. Germline assignment: CDR1 SNHLY and CDR2 FYNNEI. V gave up 10 bases and J gave up 1 base, with 19 bases separating them. The CDR3 protein is CAITKGGGPNTEAFF. CDR3 DNA sequence: TGTGCCATTACGAAGGGGGGCGGACCGAACACTGAAGCTTTCTTT.

This clonotype was found a few times. The rearrangement uses TRBV9 and TRBJ2-7; D may correspond to TRBD1 or TRBD2 (5 bases each). The CDR3 length is 13 residues. Trimming pared 4 bases from V and 6 bases from J, leaving 14 bases between. Per the germline V gene, CDR1 is SGDLS and CDR2 is YYNGEE. The CDR3 reads CASSRGDAGEQYF. In nucleotides, the CDR3 is TGTGCCAGCAGCCGAGGGGATGCAGGCGAGCAGTACTTC. Full variable domain (remainder filled in from reference TRBV9 and TRBJ2-7): DSGVTQTPKHLITATGQRVTLRCSPRSGDLSVYWYQQSLDQGLQFLIQYYNGEERAKGNILERFSAQQFPDLHSELNLSSLELGDSALYFCASSRGDAGEQYFGPGTRLTVT.

At least ten counts were recorded for this clonotype. The chain couples TRBV5-1 to TRBJ2-1; D possibly corresponds to TRBD1 (5 bases). Trimming removed 0 bases at V and 0 bases at J, with 10 bases between. This CDR3 contains 16 residues. Germline CDR1 reads SGHRS; CDR2 reads YFSETQ. CDR3 loop: CASSLAGSSSYNEQFF. The CDR3, as DNA: TGCGCCAGCAGCTTGGCAGGGTCTAGCTCCTACAATGAGCAGTTCTTC.

This clonotype occurred many times. The rearrangement links TRBV6-1 to TRBJ2-7; 10 bases are shared with TRBD1. The CDR3 spans 14 residues. CDR1 and CDR2 from the germline V gene are MNHNS and SASEGT. V lost 7 bases, J lost 3 bases, and 6 bases stayed unmatched. CDR3 sequence reads: CASKTGQGFYEQYF. Written as DNA, the CDR3 is TGTGCCAGCAAAACGGGACAGGGGTTCTACGAGCAGTACTTC.

This clonotype has a count of ten or more. This rearrangement joins TRBV28 to TRBJ2-7; possibly TRBD2 for D (6 bases). CDR1 and CDR2 (germline): MDHEN, SYDVKM. The CDR3 has 15 residues. V was trimmed by 2 bases and J by 2 bases, leaving 13 bases between them. CDR3 amino acids: CASSLRFGSTYEQYF. DNA of the CDR3: TGTGCCAGCAGTTTAAGGTTCGGGAGCACCTACGAGCAGTACTTC.

This clonotype appeared many times. This rearrangement joins TRBV7-8 to TRBJ1-1; D unclear. CDR1 and CDR2 (germline): SGHVS, FQNEAQ. V lost 0 bases, J lost 2 bases, and 4 bases lay in between. CDR3 length equals 13 residues. In DNA, the CDR3 is TGTGCCAGCAGCTTAGCCAGAAACACTGAAGCTTTCTTT. The encoded protein is CASSLARNTEAFF.

This clonotype came up many times. The chain recombines TRBV11-2 with TRBJ2-7, with D maybe TRBD1 (5 bases). The length of the CDR3 is 14 residues. Germline CDR1 reads SGHAT; CDR2 reads FQNNGV. Trimming removed 5 bases from V and 5 bases from J, with 16 bases in between. This CDR3 reads CASSPPPRRDEQYF. Written as DNA, the CDR3 is TGTGCCAGCAGCCCTCCCCCCCGCAGGGACGAGCAGTACTTC.

The gene calls are TRBV19 and TRBJ2-3; tentatively, D is TRBD2 (6 bases). The germline CDR1 and CDR2 sequences are LNHDA and SQIVND (reference sequence). This CDR3 contains 14 residues. Trimming removed 5 bases from V and 5 bases from J, with 14 bases in between. CDR3 nucleotides: TGTGCCAGTAGTCCCTACGGACTAAGAGATACGCAGTATTTT. This translates into CASSPYGLRDTQYF.

This clonotype was counted ten times or more. The chain carries TRBV20-1 and TRBJ2-5; D is ambiguous. Germline CDR1 reads DFQATT; CDR2 reads SNEGSKA (reference sequence). V lost 3 bases, J lost 9 bases, and 11 bases lay in between. CDR3 size: 11 residues. Here the CDR3 DNA reads TGCAGTGCTAGGTCCGAAAGTCCCCAGTACTTC. Translating it yields CSARSESPQYF.

Comments on this clonotype: With a much larger clone just one base away, this may be a read error. The chain combines TRBV28 with TRBJ2-7; D is perhaps TRBD1 or TRBD2 (5 bases each). Trimming left V 5 bases short and J 2 bases short, with 22 bases between. The CDR3 is 17 residues long. Germline lookup yields CDR1 MDHEN and CDR2 SYDVKM. CDR3 nucleotide sequence: TGTGCCAGCAGTGAAGATGTATGGGGGAGTGATACCTACGAGCAGTACTTC. Translating gives CASSEDVWGSDTYEQYF.

This clonotype has a count of ten or more. The chain combines TRBV13 with TRBJ2-3; TRBD1 matches 12 bases. Germline values: CDR1 PRHDT, CDR2 FYEKMQ (reference sequence). The CDR3 covers 17 residues. Germline trimming cut 4 bases from V and 1 base from J; bases unmatched to any gene: 6. CDR3 in DNA: TGTGCCAGCAGCTCTGAGCGGGACAGGGGGCGCACAGATACGCAGTATTTT. It translates to CASSSERDRGRTDTQYF.

This clonotype was seen only a few times. This chain links TRBV12-3 or TRBV12-4 with TRBJ2-7; tentative D call: TRBD1 (6 bases). The CDR3 spans 15 residues. V shed 3 bases and J shed 0 bases, with 12 bases lying between them. CDR3 protein: CASSFTGPSSYEQYF. The CDR3, as DNA: TGTGCCAGCAGTTTCACAGGGCCAAGCTCCTACGAGCAGTACTTC.